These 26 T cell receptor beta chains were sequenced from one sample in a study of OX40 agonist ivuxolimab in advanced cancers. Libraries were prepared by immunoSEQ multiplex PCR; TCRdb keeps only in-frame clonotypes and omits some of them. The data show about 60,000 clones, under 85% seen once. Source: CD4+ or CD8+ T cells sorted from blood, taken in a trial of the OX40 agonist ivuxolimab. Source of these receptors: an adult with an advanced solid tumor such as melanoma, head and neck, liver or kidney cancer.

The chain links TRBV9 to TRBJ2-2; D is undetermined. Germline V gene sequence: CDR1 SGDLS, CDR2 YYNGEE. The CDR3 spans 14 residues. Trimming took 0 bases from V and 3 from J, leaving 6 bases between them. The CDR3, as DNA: TGTGCCAGCAGCGTAGCTCTCGACACCGGGGAGCTGTTTTTT. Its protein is CASSVALDTGELFF.

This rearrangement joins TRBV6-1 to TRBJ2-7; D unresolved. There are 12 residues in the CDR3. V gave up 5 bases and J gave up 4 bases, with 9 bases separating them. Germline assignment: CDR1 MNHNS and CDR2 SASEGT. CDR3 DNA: TGTGCCAGCAGTATAAATTCTTACGAGCAGTACTTC. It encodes CASSINSYEQYF.

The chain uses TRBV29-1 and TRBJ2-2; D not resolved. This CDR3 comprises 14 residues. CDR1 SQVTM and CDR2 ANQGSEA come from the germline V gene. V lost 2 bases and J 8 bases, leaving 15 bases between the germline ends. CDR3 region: CSVEKTELRGELFF. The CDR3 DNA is TGCAGCGTTGAAAAAACAGAACTAAGGGGGGAGCTGTTTTTT.

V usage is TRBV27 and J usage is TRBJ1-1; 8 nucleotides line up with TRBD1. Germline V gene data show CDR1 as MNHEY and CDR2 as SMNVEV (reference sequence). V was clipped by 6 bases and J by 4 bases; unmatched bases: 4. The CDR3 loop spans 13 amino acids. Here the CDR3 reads CASRSTGGTEAFF. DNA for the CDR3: TGTGCCAGCAGATCCACAGGGGGCACTGAAGCTTTCTTT.

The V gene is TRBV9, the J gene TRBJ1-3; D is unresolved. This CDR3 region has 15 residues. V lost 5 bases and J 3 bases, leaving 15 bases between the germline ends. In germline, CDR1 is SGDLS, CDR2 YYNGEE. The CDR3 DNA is TGTGCCAGCAGGGCGGACGGAGGAGTTGGAAACACCATATATTTT. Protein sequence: CASRADGGVGNTIYF.

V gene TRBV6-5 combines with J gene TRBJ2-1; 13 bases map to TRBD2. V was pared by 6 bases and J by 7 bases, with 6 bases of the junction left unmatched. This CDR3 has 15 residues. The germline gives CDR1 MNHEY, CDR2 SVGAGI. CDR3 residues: CASSPLAGGPNEQFF. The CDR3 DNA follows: TGTGCCAGCAGCCCACTAGCGGGAGGGCCAAATGAGCAGTTCTTC.

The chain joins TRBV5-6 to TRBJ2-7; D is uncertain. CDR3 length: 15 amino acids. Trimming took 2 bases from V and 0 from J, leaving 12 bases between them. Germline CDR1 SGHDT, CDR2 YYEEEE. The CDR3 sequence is CASSFVGLSSYEQYF. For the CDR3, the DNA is TGTGCCAGCAGCTTCGTGGGTCTAAGCTCCTACGAGCAGTACTTC.

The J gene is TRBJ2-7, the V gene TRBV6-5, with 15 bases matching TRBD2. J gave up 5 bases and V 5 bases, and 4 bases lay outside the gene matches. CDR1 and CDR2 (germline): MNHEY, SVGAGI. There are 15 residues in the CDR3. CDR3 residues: CASSTRTSGRDEQYF. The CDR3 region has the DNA TGTGCCAGCAGTACCCGGACTAGCGGGAGGGACGAGCAGTACTTC.

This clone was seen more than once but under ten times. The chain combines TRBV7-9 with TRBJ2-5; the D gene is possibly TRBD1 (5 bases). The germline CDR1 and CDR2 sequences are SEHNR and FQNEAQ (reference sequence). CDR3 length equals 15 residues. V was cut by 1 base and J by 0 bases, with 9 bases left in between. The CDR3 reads CASSLDGADQETQYF. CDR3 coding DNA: TGTGCCAGCAGCTTAGATGGGGCCGACCAAGAGACCCAGTACTTC.

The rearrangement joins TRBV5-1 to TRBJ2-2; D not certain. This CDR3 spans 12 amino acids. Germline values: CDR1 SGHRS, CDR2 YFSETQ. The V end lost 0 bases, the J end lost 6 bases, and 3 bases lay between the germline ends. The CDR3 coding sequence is TGCGCCAGCAGCTTGGTCGCCGGGGAGCTGTTTTTT. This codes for CASSLVAGELFF.

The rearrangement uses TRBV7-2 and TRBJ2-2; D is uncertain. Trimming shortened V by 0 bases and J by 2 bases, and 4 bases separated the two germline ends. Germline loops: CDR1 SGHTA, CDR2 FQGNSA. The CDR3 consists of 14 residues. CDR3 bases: TGTGCCAGCAGCTTAGCCCCAAACACCGGGGAGCTGTTTTTT. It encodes CASSLAPNTGELFF.

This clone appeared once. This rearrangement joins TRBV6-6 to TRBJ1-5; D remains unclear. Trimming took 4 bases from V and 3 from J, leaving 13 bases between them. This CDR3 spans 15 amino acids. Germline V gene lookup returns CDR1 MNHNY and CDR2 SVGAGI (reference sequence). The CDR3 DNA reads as TGTGCCAGCAGTTTTGGAGACGGATCCAATCAGCCCCAGCATTTT. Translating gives CASSFGDGSNQPQHF.

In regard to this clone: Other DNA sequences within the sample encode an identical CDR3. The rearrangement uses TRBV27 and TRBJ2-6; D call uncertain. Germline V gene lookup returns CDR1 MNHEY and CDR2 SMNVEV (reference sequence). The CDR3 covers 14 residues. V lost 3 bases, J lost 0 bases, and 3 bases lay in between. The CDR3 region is CASSLSSGANVLTF. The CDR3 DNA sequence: TGTGCCAGCAGTTTGAGCTCTGGGGCCAACGTCCTGACTTTC.

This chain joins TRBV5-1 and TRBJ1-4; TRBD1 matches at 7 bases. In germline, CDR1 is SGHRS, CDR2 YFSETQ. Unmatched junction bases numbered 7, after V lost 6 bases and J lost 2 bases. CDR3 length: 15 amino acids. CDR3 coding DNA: TGCGCCAGCAAATCTTCGGGACAGACTAATGAAAAACTGTTTTTT. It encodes CASKSSGQTNEKLFF.

The CDR3 is CASSLLSGLLGRNTEAFF. The CDR3, as DNA: TGTGCCAGCAGCTTATTGAGCGGGCTCTTGGGGAGGAACACTGAAGCTTTCTTT. The genes are TRBV7-6 and TRBJ1-1; D is ambiguous. CDR1 SGHVS and CDR2 FNYEAQ come from the germline V gene. This CDR3 contains 18 residues. The germline V and J ends were trimmed by 2 bases and 1 base, with 20 bases remaining between them.

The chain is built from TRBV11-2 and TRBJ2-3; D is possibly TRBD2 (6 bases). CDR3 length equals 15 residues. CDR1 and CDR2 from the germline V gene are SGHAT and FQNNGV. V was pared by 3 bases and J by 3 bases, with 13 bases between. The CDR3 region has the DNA TGTGCCAGCAGCTTTCGGGGGTATGGAACAGATACGCAGTATTTT. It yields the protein CASSFRGYGTDTQYF.

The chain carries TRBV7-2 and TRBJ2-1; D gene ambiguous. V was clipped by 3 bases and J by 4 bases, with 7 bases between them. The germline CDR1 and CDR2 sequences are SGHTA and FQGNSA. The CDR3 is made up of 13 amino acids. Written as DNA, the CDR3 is TGTGCCAGCAGCTTCGGGCGGTACAATGAGCAGTTCTTC. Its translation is CASSFGRYNEQFF.

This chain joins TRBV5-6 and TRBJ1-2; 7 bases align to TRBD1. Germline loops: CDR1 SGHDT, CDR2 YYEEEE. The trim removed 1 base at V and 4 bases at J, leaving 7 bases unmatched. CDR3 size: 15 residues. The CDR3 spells CASSLSGTEPYGYTF. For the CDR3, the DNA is TGTGCCAGCAGCTTGTCCGGGACAGAACCCTATGGCTACACCTTC. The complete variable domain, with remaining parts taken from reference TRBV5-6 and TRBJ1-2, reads DAGVTQSPTHLIKTRGQQVTLRCSPKSGHDTVSWYQQALGQGPQFIFQYYEEEERQRGNFPDRFSGHQFPNYSSELNVNALLLGDSALYLCASSLSGTEPYGYTFGSGTRLTVV.

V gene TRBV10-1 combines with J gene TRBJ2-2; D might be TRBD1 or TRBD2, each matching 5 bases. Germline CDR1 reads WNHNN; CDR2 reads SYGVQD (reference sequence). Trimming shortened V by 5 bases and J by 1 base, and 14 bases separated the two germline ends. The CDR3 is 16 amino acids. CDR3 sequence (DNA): TGCGCCAGCAGTAGACAGCGAGCGGAGAACACCGGGGAGCTGTTTTTT. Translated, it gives CASSRQRAENTGELFF.

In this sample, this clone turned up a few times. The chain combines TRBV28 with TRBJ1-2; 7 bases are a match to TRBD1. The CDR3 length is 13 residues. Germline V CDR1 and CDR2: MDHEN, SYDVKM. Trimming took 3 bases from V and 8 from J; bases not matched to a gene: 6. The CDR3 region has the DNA TGTGCCAGCAGTTTGGGCAGGGGGAAGGGCTACACCTTC. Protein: CASSLGRGKGYTF.

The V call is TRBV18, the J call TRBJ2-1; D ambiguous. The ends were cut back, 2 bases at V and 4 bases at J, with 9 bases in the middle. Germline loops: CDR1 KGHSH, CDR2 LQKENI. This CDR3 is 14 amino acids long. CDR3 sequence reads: CASSPRDGYNEQFF. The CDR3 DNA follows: TGTGCCAGCTCACCAAGAGACGGTTACAATGAGCAGTTCTTC.

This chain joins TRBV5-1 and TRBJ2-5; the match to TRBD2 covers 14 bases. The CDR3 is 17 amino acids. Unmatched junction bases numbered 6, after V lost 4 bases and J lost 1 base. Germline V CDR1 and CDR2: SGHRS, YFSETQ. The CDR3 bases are TGCGCCAGCAGCCCGGGACTAGCGGGAGTGGGCCAAGAGACCCAGTACTTC. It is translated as CASSPGLAGVGQETQYF.

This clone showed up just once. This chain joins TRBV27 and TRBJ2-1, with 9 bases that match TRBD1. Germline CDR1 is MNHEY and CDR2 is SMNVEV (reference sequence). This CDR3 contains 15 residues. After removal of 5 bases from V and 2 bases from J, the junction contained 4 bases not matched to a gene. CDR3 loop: CASSPDRGAYNEQFF. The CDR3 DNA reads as TGTGCCAGCAGTCCTGACAGGGGGGCCTACAATGAGCAGTTCTTC.

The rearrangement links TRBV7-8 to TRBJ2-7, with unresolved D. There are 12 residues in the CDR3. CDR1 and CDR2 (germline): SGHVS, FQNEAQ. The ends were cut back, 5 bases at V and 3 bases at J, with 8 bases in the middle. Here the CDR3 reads CASSSAIYEQYF. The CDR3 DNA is TGTGCCAGCAGCAGTGCCATCTACGAGCAGTACTTC.

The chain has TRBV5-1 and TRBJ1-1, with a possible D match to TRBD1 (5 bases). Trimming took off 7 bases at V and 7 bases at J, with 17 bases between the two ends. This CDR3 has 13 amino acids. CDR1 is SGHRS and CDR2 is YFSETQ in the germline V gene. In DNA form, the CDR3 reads TGCGCCAGCGGCAGGGACTCGGCAGATGAAGCTTTCTTT. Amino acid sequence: CASGRDSADEAFF. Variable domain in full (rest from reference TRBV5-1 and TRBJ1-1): KAGVTQTPRYLIKTRGQQVTLSCSPISGHRSVSWYQQTPGQGLQFLFEYFSETQRNKGNFPGRFSGRQFSNSRSEMNVSTLELGDSALYLCASGRDSADEAFFGQGTRLTVV.

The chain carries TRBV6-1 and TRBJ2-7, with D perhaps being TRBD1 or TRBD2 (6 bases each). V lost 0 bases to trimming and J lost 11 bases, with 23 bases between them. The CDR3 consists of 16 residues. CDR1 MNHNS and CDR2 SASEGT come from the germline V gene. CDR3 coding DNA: TGTGCCAGCAGTGAAGCGCTTCTGGGGGGCGCAGAGGGGGAGTACTTC. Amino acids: CASSEALLGGAEGEYF.